The present entry profiles one TCR beta chain with its context. Its antigen is currently unknown. The method was immunoSEQ multiplex PCR; TCRdb's version includes in-frame clones alone and lacks a portion of them. The sample includes about 2.4 million clones, more than 90% of them seen just once. CDR3 size: 14 residues. V was pared by 5 bases and J by 4 bases, with 13 bases between. CDR1 is SNHLY, CDR2 FYNNEI, per germline. The data are from a study of shared clonotypes between healthy human individuals. The study, taken as a whole, reports: Lower generation probabilities were found for non-shared clonotypes than for those shared by all four donors. Researchers found naive subsets generally carried larger estimated richness than memory subsets.

The rearrangement joins TRBV2 to TRBJ2-3; D ambiguous. The sample comprised naive CD4+ T cells sorted from blood. Subset given: CD45RA+ positively selected. The source is a man aged 18-30 years in good health. The CDR3 DNA reads as TGTGCCAGCAGTTGGAACTATCCCTCAGATACGCAGTATTTT. Protein: CASSWNYPSDTQYF.